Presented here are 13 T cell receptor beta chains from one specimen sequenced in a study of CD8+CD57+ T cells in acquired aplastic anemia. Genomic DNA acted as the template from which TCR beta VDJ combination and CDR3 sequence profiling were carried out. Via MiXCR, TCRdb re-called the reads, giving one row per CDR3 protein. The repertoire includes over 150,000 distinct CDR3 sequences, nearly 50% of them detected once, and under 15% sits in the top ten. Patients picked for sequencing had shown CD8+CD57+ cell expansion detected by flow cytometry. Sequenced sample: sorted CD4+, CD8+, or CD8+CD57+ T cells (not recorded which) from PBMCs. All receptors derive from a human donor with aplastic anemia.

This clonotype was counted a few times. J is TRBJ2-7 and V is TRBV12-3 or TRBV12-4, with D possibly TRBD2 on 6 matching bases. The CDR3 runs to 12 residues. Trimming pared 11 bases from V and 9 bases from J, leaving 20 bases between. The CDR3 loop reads CASNQGLARQYF. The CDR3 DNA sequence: TGTGCCTCGAACCAGGGCCTAGCGAGGCAGTACTTC.

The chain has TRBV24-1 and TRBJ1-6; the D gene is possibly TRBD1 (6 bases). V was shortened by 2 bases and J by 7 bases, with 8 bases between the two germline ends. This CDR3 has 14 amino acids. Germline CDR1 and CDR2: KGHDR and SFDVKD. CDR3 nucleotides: TGTGCCACCAGTGATTCCAGGGGAAATTCACCCCTCCACTTT. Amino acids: CATSDSRGNSPLHF.

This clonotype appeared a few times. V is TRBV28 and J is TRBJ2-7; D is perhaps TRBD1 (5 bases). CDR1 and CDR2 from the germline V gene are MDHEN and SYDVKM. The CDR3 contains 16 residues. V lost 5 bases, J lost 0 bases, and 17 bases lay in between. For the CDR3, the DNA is TGTGCCAGCAGTCCCCCTCCGGCAGACAGCTCCTACGAGCAGTACTTC. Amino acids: CASSPPPADSSYEQYF.

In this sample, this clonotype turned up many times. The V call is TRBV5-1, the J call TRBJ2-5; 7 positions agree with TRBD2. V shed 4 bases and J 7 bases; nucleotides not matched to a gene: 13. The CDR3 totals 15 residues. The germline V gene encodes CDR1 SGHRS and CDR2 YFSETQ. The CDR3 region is CASSPGGGLEATQYF. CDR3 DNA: TGCGCCAGCAGCCCGGGGGGAGGGTTGGAGGCGACCCAGTACTTC.

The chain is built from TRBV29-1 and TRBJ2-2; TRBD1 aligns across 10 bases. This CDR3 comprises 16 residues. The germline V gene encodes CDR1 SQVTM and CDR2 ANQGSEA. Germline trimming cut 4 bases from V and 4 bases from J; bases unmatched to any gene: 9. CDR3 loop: CSVAVTGTGVTGELFF. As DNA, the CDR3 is TGCAGCGTTGCGGTTACCGGGACAGGGGTCACCGGGGAGCTGTTTTTT.

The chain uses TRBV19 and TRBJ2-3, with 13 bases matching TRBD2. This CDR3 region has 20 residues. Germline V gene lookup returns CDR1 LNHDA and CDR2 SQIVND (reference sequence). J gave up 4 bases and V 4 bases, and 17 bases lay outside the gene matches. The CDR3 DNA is TGTGCCAGTAGTACACTAGCGGGGGGGGCCGACTCCCTTATGTCAGATACGCAGTATTTT. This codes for CASSTLAGGADSLMSDTQYF.

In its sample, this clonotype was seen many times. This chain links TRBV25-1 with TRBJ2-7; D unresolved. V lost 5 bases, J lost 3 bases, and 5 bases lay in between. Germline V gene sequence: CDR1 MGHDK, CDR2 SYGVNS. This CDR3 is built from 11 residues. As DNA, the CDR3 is TGTGCCAGCAGTACTTACTACGAGCAGTACTTC. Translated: CASSTYYEQYF.

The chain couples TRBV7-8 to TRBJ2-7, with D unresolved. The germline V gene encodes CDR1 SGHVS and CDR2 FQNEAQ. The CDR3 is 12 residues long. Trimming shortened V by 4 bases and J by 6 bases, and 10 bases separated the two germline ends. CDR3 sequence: CASSSRLGEQYF. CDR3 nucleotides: TGTGCCAGCAGCTCGCGGTTGGGCGAGCAGTACTTC.

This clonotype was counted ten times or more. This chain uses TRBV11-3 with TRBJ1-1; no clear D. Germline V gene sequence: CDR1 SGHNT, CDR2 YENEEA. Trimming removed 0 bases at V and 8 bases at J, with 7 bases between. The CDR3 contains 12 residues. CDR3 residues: CASSLDHGEAFF. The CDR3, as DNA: TGTGCCAGCAGCTTAGATCATGGGGAAGCTTTCTTT. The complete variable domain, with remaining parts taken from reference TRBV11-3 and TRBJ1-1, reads EAGVVQSPRYKIIEKKQPVAFWCNPISGHNTLYWYLQNLGQGPELLIRYENEEAVDDSQLPKDRFSAERLKGVDSTLKIQPAELGDSAVYLCASSLDHGEAFFGQGTRLTVV.

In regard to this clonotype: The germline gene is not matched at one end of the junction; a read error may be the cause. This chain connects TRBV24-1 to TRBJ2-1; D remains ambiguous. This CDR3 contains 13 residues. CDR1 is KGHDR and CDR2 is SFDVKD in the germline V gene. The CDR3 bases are TGTGCTACCAGTGATTTTGATGACAATGAGCAGTTCTTC. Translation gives CATSDFDDNEQFF.

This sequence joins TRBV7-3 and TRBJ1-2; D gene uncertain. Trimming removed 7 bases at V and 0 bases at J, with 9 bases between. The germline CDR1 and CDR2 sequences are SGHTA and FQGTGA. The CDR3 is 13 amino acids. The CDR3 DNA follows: TGTGCCAGCACCCCTCCCACTAACTATGGCTACACCTTC. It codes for CASTPPTNYGYTF. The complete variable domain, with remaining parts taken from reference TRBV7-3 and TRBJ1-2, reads GAGVSQTPSNKVTEKGKYVELRCDPISGHTALYWYRQSLGQGPEFLIYFQGTGAADDSGLPNDRFFAVRPEGSVSTLKIQRTERGDSAVYLCASTPPTNYGYTFGSGTRLTVV.

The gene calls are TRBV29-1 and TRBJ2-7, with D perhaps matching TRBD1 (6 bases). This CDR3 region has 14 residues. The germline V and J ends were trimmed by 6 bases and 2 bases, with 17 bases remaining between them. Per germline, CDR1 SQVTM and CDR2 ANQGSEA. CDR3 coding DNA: TGCAGCGTCGACCCGGGACACTCAACCTACGAGCAGTACTTC. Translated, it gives CSVDPGHSTYEQYF.

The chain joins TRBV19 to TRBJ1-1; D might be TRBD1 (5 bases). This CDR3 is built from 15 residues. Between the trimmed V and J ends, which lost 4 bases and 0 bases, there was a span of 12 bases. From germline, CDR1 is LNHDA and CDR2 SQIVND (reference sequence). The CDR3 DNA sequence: TGTGCCAGTAGTACAAAGGGGACGGTGAACACTGAAGCTTTCTTT. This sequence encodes CASSTKGTVNTEAFF.